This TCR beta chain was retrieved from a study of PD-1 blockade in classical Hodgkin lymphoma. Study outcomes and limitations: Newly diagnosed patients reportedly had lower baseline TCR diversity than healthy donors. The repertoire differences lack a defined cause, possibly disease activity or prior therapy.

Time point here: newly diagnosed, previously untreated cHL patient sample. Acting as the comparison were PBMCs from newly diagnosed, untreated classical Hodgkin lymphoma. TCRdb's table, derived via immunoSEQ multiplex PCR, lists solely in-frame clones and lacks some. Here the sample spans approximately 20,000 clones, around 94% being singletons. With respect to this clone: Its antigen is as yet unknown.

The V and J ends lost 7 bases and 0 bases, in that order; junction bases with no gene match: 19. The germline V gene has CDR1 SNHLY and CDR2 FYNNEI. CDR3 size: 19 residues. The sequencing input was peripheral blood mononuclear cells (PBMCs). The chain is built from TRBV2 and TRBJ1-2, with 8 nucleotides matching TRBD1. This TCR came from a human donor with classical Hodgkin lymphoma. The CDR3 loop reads CASTFPAGRGQNTNYGYTF. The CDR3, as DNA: TGTGCCAGCACTTTCCCGGCGGGCAGGGGGCAAAATACTAACTATGGCTACACCTTC.